A selection of T cell receptor beta chains follows, all from one sample in a study of T-cell memory formation after mild COVID-19. TCRdb passed the 5' RACE reads through MiXCR, listing each CDR3 protein once. Here the sample spans 240,000 or so distinct CDR3 sequences, approximately 10% being singletons. The sequenced sample was PBMCs or a T cell subset sorted from them (not recorded which). The source is a young man who had mild COVID-19 (a few samples of this study predate the infection). Cell type and time point are not known. Each CDR3 is given with its conserved first and last residue. The D gene is left open where the match is weak. Where a row states a size, it is once, few, many or the class of an expanded clone; other rows omit it.

D gene,J gene,clone size,CDR3 length,V gene,CDR3 DNA,CDR3 protein
TRBD1,TRBJ2-4,few,17,TRBV4-1,TGCGCCAGCAGCCGAGAAGGGACAGCGTTAGCCAAAAACATTCAGTACTTC,CASSREGTALAKNIQYF
.,TRBJ1-5,.,12,TRBV10-3,TGTGCCATCAGTGATCAAGGTCAGCCCCAGCATTTT,CAISDQGQPQHF
TRBD2,TRBJ2-7,few,15,TRBV5-8,TGTGCCAGCAGCCATGGGACTAGCGGATACTACGAGCAGTACTTC,CASSHGTSGYYEQYF
.,TRBJ2-3,.,11,TRBV6-2/TRBV6-3,TGTGCCAGCGGCCCAGGAGATACGCAGTATTTT,CASGPGDTQYF
.,TRBJ1-5,.,15,TRBV7-6,TGTGCCAGCAGCTTAGCGGGGCTCGGCAATCAGCCCCAGCATTTT,CASSLAGLGNQPQHF
.,TRBJ2-7,.,16,TRBV5-1,TGCGCCAGCAGCTTGGTAGGTCGACGAAGCTCCTACGAGCAGTACTTC,CASSLVGRRSSYEQYF
TRBD1,TRBJ1-5,.,14,TRBV12-3/TRBV12-4,TGTGCCAGCAGCACCGGACAGGGAGGTCAGCCCCAGCATTTT,CASSTGQGGQPQHF
.,TRBJ1-6,.,14,TRBV5-4,TGTGCCAGCAGCTTGCGACAGACCAATTCACCCCTCCACTTT,CASSLRQTNSPLHF
TRBD1,TRBJ2-5,few,14,TRBV12-3/TRBV12-4,TGTGCCAGCAGTTTTATGGGACAGGGAGAGACCCAGTACTTC,CASSFMGQGETQYF
.,TRBJ1-1,.,13,TRBV6-5,TGTGCCAGCACCGCACAGGGTGCTTTGGTGACTTTCTTT,CASTAQGALVTFF
TRBD1,TRBJ1-6,.,12,TRBV24-1,TGTGCCACCACCCCAGGGGGATCACCCCTCCACTTT,CATTPGGSPLHF
TRBD1,TRBJ2-3,many,21,TRBV7-8,TGTGCCAGCAGCTTACCGATCCCCGGGACGCCCGGGACAGTCTACACAGATACGCAGTATTTT,CASSLPIPGTPGTVYTDTQYF
TRBD1,TRBJ2-5,few,15,TRBV24-1,TGTGCCACCAGTGACGCGACAGGGCCAGGAGAGACCCAGTACTTC,CATSDATGPGETQYF
.,TRBJ1-2,few,17,TRBV18,TGTGCCAGCTCACCCGGCCCAGGAAAAGTCGGCAACTATGGCTACACCTTC,CASSPGPGKVGNYGYTF
.,TRBJ1-4,few,14,TRBV27,TGTGCCACCAGGCGGGCCTCAACTAATGAAAAACTGTTTTTT,CATRRASTNEKLFF
TRBD1,TRBJ2-1,few,13,TRBV12-5,TGTGCTAGTGGTGAAGACAGGGTGAGTGAGCAGTTCTTC,CASGEDRVSEQFF
.,TRBJ2-5,many,14,TRBV5-1,TGCGCCAGCAGCTTGGAGGGGCCGAGAGAGACCCAGTACTTC,CASSLEGPRETQYF
TRBD1,TRBJ1-1,few,11,TRBV29-1,TGCAGCTCCGGTTTGGGACAGAAAGCTTTCTTT,CSSGLGQKAFF
TRBD2,TRBJ2-7,.,15,TRBV7-3,TGTGCCAGCAGCCAAGGGACTAGCGGACTCTACGAGCAGTACTTC,CASSQGTSGLYEQYF
.,TRBJ2-3,few,15,TRBV12-3/TRBV12-4,TGTGCCAGCAGTTTGCTTGGGGGACTCACAGATACGCAGTATTTT,CASSLLGGLTDTQYF
TRBD2,TRBJ2-7,few,17,TRBV12-3/TRBV12-4,TGTGCCAGCAGTTTAACGGGACTAGCGGCCGTCACCTACGAGCAGTACTTC,CASSLTGLAAVTYEQYF
.,TRBJ2-7,.,12,TRBV6-6,TGTGCCAGCAGTTACGTGGGCTACGAGCAGTACTTC,CASSYVGYEQYF
.,TRBJ1-1,few,14,TRBV5-1,TGCGCCAGCAGCTTGTATATGCGGAACACTGAAGCTTTCTTT,CASSLYMRNTEAFF
TRBD2,TRBJ2-1,few,15,TRBV9,TGTGCCAGCAGCCCCTCCGTAGCGGGGGGGGGTGAGCAGTTCTTC,CASSPSVAGGGEQFF
.,TRBJ2-2,.,14,TRBV12-3/TRBV12-4,TGTGCCAGCAGGGGACCTATGAACACCGGGGAGCTGTTTTTT,CASRGPMNTGELFF
.,TRBJ2-3,few,14,TRBV14,TGTGCCAGCAGCCAACCATTAAGCACAGATACGCAGTATTTT,CASSQPLSTDTQYF
TRBD2,TRBJ2-7,few,15,TRBV13,TGTGCCAGCAGCTTAGTCGGGGGGGTCGACTACGAGCAGTACTTC,CASSLVGGVDYEQYF
TRBD1,TRBJ2-5,few,13,TRBV20-1,TGCAGTGCCCAACGACAGGGGGGAGAAGCCCAGTACTTC,CSAQRQGGEAQYF
TRBD2,TRBJ2-5,few,13,TRBV18,TGTGCCAGCTCACCAGGGACTAGTGAGACCCAGTACTTC,CASSPGTSETQYF
TRBD1,TRBJ2-3,few,14,TRBV3-1,TGTGCCAGCAGCGGGCGAGGGGGCCCAGATACGCAGTATTTT,CASSGRGGPDTQYF
.,TRBJ1-1,many,13,TRBV7-3,TGTGCCAGCAGCCCCGAAGTCGGCTACGAAGCTTTCTTT,CASSPEVGYEAFF
TRBD1,TRBJ1-1,.,16,TRBV12-3/TRBV12-4,TGTGCCAGCACCCTCGAGGGACAGGGGGCGGACACTGAAGCTTTCTTT,CASTLEGQGADTEAFF
TRBD2,TRBJ2-3,many,16,TRBV5-1,TGCGCCAGCAGCTTGGTGACTAGCGGGGGGGCAGATACGCAGTATTTT,CASSLVTSGGADTQYF
.,TRBJ1-1,few,13,TRBV7-2,TGTGCCAGCAGCTTATCGACACGGGCGAGAGCTTTCTTT,CASSLSTRARAFF
TRBD2,TRBJ2-7,.,13,TRBV20-1,TGCAGTTACCCTAGGCGGGGGGGCTACGAGCAGTACTTC,CSYPRRGGYEQYF
TRBD1,TRBJ1-1,few,14,TRBV5-1,TGCGCCAGCAGCTCCGGGACAGGGAGCACTGAAGCTTTCTTT,CASSSGTGSTEAFF
.,TRBJ1-1,few,14,TRBV7-9,TGTGCCAGCAGCCAGGGTTACATGAACACTGAAGCTTTCTTT,CASSQGYMNTEAFF
.,TRBJ1-1,few,13,TRBV6-2/TRBV6-3,TGTGCCAGCAGTGCTCCTCAGAACACTGAAGCTTTCTTT,CASSAPQNTEAFF
TRBD1,TRBJ2-2,.,15,TRBV4-2,TGTGCCAGCAGCCAGGGGACAGGGGTCACCGGGGAGCTGATTTTT,CASSQGTGVTGELIF
.,TRBJ2-3,many,16,TRBV5-1,TGCGCCAGCAGCTTGGCCTTCTCGGGGTATGGAGATACGCAGTATTTT,CASSLAFSGYGDTQYF
.,TRBJ2-1,many,13,TRBV5-1,TGCGCCAGCAGCTTGGATGCTGGGTATGAGCAGTTCTTC,CASSLDAGYEQFF
.,TRBJ2-5,few,13,TRBV4-2,TGTGCCAGCGGACCCACTAGTCAAGAGACCCAGTACTTC,CASGPTSQETQYF
.,TRBJ1-3,.,16,TRBV4-2,TGTGCCAGCAGCCAAGGGGTATCAGTTTCTGGAAACACCATATATTTT,CASSQGVSVSGNTIYF
TRBD1,TRBJ2-1,few,14,TRBV19,TGTGCCAGCCGGGACAGTCAGGCACACAATGAGCAGTTCTTC,CASRDSQAHNEQFF